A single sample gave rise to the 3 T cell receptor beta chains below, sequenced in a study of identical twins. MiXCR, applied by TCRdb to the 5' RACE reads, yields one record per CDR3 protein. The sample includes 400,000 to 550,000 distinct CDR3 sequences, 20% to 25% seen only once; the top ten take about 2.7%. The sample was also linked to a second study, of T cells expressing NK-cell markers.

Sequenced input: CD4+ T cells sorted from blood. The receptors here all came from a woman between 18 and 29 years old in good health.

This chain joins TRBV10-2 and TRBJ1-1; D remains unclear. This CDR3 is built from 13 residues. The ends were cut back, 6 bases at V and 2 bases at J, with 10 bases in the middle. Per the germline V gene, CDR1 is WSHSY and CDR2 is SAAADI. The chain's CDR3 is CASRMRLNTEAFF. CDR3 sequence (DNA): TGCGCCAGCAGGATGAGGTTAAACACTGAAGCTTTCTTT.

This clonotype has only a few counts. DNA for the CDR3: TGCGCCAGCAGCTTGGTTCAGGGTAGTGCCGGGGAGCTGTTTTTT. This codes for CASSLVQGSAGELFF. The chain uses TRBV5-1 and TRBJ2-2; tentative D call: TRBD1 (5 bases). Germline V lookup: CDR1 SGHRS, CDR2 YFSETQ. The V gene lost 0 bases and the J gene lost 6 bases, with 12 bases spanning the gap. This CDR3 has 15 residues.

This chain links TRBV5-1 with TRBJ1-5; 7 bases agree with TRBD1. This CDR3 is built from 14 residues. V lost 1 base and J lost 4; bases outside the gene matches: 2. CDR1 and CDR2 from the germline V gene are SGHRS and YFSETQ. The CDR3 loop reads CASSLWGQNQPQHF. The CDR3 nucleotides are TGCGCCAGCAGCTTGTGGGGACAGAATCAGCCCCAGCATTTT.